A selection of T cell receptor beta chains follows, all from one sample in a study of identical twins. TCRdb re-called the 5' RACE reads through MiXCR, storing one row per CDR3 protein. The sample shows 1.5 million to 2 million distinct CDR3 sequences, around 33% of them seen only once. Specimen: cord blood. The receptors were sampled from a newborn girl in good health. Each CDR3 is given with its conserved first and last residue. Fields, in order: J gene, V gene, CDR3 protein.

>TRBJ2-3|TRBV12-3/TRBV12-4
CASSLSVRGIGDTQYF
>TRBJ2-1|TRBV7-6
CASSLVSGSYNEQFF
>TRBJ2-4|TRBV7-9
CASTLAGGENIQYF
>TRBJ2-7|TRBV21-1
CASSKGLQKGDRDFSYEQYF
>TRBJ1-6|TRBV11-2
CASSLRHGSPLHF
>TRBJ2-1|TRBV9
CASSEGTGRNNEQFF
>TRBJ2-6|TRBV13
CASSLGPASGANVLTF
>TRBJ2-4|TRBV28
CASSSGHHQAKNIQYF
>TRBJ2-5|TRBV27
CASSSLTGERETQYF
>TRBJ2-3|TRBV12-3/TRBV12-4
CASSLRLANTDTQYF
>-|TRBV6-2/TRBV6-3
CASISLAGTYEQYF
>TRBJ2-3|TRBV15
CATSRDPRTVTQYF
>TRBJ2-1|TRBV12-3/TRBV12-4
CASSWTSGRTGFAQFF
>TRBJ2-3|TRBV21-1
CASSFLERDSTDTQYF
>TRBJ2-1|TRBV7-2
CASSLRAVVLTSNEQFF
>TRBJ2-7|TRBV11-2
CASSLEGTKAETQYF
>TRBJ1-2|TRBV11-2
CASSHQGSGMGTFFYGYTF
>TRBJ2-7|TRBV24-1
CATSDFPRVRRYNEQYF
>-|TRBV12-3/TRBV12-4
CASRAGGPISEQYF
>TRBJ2-5|TRBV11-2
CASSSLPGQGGRNEQYF
>TRBJ2-3|TRBV5-6
CASSLSAGQGIITDTQYF
>TRBJ2-3|TRBV12-3/TRBV12-4
CASSASIAGGRTDTQYF
>TRBJ2-5|TRBV4-1
CASSQEFWETQYF
>TRBJ2-3|TRBV3-1
CASSPPGPLTDTQYF
>TRBJ1-5|TRBV10-3
CAISGEQGARGNQPQHF
>TRBJ2-2|TRBV9
CASSGTSGGDTGELFF
>TRBJ2-7|TRBV28
CASSGTWGYEQYF
>TRBJ2-1|TRBV11-1
CASSLLGAAPFNEQFF
>TRBJ1-2|TRBV11-2
CASSSPRGYGYTF
>TRBJ2-1|TRBV3-1
CASSREGLGGVYNEQFF
>TRBJ2-5|TRBV5-1
CASTSFQGETQYF
>TRBJ1-2|TRBV27
CASKTGVREDGYTF
>TRBJ2-7|TRBV28
CASSLFASGGYEQYF
>TRBJ2-5|TRBV7-2
CASSLGGRIEQYF
>TRBJ2-7|TRBV6-1
CASSERPQGPTYEQYF
>TRBJ1-2|TRBV5-6
CASRRGSPYGYTF
>TRBJ1-5|TRBV5-1
CASSLRDKDNQPQHF
>TRBJ1-1|TRBV5-1
CASSPDRGANTEAFF
>TRBJ1-2|TRBV24-1
CATSDSPGNYGYTF
>TRBJ1-1|TRBV6-6
CASSYSMPLGTEAFF
>TRBJ2-7|TRBV2
CASGGQGAYEQYF
>TRBJ2-3|TRBV5-5
CASSFSSKQYF
>TRBJ2-7|TRBV10-3
CATRGPSYEQYF
>TRBJ1-5|TRBV4-1
CASSQAWVSPPHF
>TRBJ2-3|TRBV2
CASSEPPGQITDTQYF
>-|TRBV5-1
CASSRDRNVYEQYF
>TRBJ2-5|TRBV20-1
CSARDIGGAFQETQYF
>TRBJ2-4|TRBV3-1
CASSQFDRRNIQYF
>TRBJ1-1|TRBV20-1
CSASPYGRGQNTEAFF